This T cell receptor beta chain was sequenced during a study of control samples from healthy donors and cancer patients. This CDR3 is 12 amino acids long. Between the trimmed V and J ends, which lost 4 bases and 5 bases, there was a span of 8 bases. Germline lookup yields CDR1 SEHNR and CDR2 FQNEAQ (reference sequence). TCRdb keeps only in-frame clones here, not all; method: immunoSEQ multiplex PCR. The data contain around 170,000 clones, around 90% of them singletons. This sequence was found in a woman aged 50 to 60 in good health. This sequence joins TRBV7-9 and TRBJ2-5; D is uncertain. Input material: blood. As DNA, the CDR3 is TGTGCCAGCAGCTCCACAGTTGAGACCCAGTACTTC. Residues: CASSSTVETQYF.